The sequence of this TCR beta chain was determined in a study of blood T cells in healthy people across ages (dated by TCRdb to the mid-2010s). The study in broad terms: Template switching captured roughly one uniquely barcoded TCR beta cDNA molecule per two T cells in model experiments. Age-related changes in TCR beta repertoire diversity were measured in the study by deep sequencing normalized with unique cDNA molecular identifiers. The donors were divided into four age groups: young (average around 16 years), middle-aged (almost 40), aged (under 70) and long-lived (more than 75). Using the same blood draw, the study looked at two additional independent replicas of 1 million unique cDNA reads for two donors, one aged 18 to 29 and the other aged 80 or older. What the study reported, not specific to this receptor: As age increased, observed TCR beta diversity per million T cells dropped in a roughly linear way, and a significant reduction was already evident by age 40. Compared with the aged group, more naive CD4+ T cells, fewer expanded clones and increased TCR diversity were shown by the long-lived group, suggesting age selection. Because the CMV infection status of the donors was unknown, age-related changes in expanded clonotypes may potentially have been confounded. Since profiling was done on bulk unsorted PBMCs, naive and antigen-experienced compartments could not be conclusively compared. Observed TCR beta diversity correlated strongly with the percentage of naive T cells measured by flow cytometry. Total diversity estimates from one million sequenced T cells were considered lower bounds and underestimates.

The CDR3, from cysteine to phenylalanine, totals 16 residues. The sequence is cut down to CDR3 DNA, 48 bases in frame from base 1. The V end gives up 1 base and the J end 4 bases, leaving 6 bases in the junction not matched to a gene. As encoded in the germline V gene (reference sequence), CDR1 is LNHNV while CDR2 is YYDKDF. The library was obtained by 5' RACE. This sample was sequenced with an Illumina HiSeq 2500. A second roughly 6 to 11 cycle PCR used a sample-barcoded 5' primer and a J-beta primer mix. A unique molecular identifier was introduced onto each TCR beta cDNA molecule by a template-switch 5' adaptor carrying 12 random nucleotides. At least 2.5 million CDR3-containing paired-end reads were obtained from each sample. First-strand cDNA synthesis was performed from all RNA using the Mint cDNA synthesis kit, with priming by a TRBC-specific oligonucleotide. After uracil-DNA glycosylase treatment, a first 18-cycle PCR used universal primers M1SS and BC2_uni_R on all cDNA. The paper's processing steps were these. For normalization, 1 million high-quality reads were randomly selected from each sample, with every read carrying a distinct molecular identifier. Instead of being binned into consensus sequences, reads with shared molecular identifiers were discarded. CDR3 identification, clonotype clustering and error correction used MiTCR with a Q25 quality threshold and the strictest error-elimination algorithm. A nonparametric unseen species model using Euler transformation provided a lower-bound estimate of total TCR beta diversity. TCRdb reprocessed the public reads (quality trimming at Q25 with fastp, clone calling with MiXCR) and kept in-frame beta chains. For every CDR3 protein sequence, its rows merge into one entry that carries the most common genes and DNA. The V and J calls here are based on TCRdb, not the publication. Within this sample are over 700,000 distinct CDR3 sequences, with approximately 25% of them counted one time only. The ten top clones hold 9% to 9.5% of the sample.

Donors were a few dozen systemically healthy Caucasian individuals from Russia aged about 6 to 100 years. Each donor gave roughly 9 milliliters of peripheral blood, drawn into EDTA-treated Vacutainer tubes. Ficoll-Paque density-gradient centrifugation was used to isolate PBMCs, with at least 6 million per sample. Total RNA was extracted from PBMCs with Trizol reagent, with at least 6 micrograms obtained per sample. For every donor, an aliquot of PBMCs went through flow cytometry to measure the percentages of naive CD45RAhigh/CD27high T cells. Worth noting for this clonotype: The clone's antigen remains unknown. The record has no base qualities; no much larger clone is one base away.

Separately, the same data were catalogued under a study of T cells of mothers and their children. The second paper states: Nine systemically healthy Caucasian individuals, comprising three mothers and their six children, were included as donors. cDNA synthesis used all of the extracted RNA, with approximately 1.4 ug of RNA in each 15 ul reaction. In the second PCR, the M1S primer introduced both the sample barcodes and 2-4 random nucleotides. Each mother yielded over 8 million TCR beta CDR3 reads and each child 3 million or so reads. TCR recombination output is similarly shaped by thymic selection in related and unrelated pairs, with a minor effect exerted by inherited differences. Related mother-child pairs always showed normalized repertoire overlap that was slightly higher than in unrelated mother-child pairs, though the difference was never significant. No persistent microchimeric T cell clones were found, with a detection sensitivity of around 100 clones per million clonotypes. The study used deep NGS to compare TCR beta repertoires of mothers and children, seeking features distinguishing related mother-child pairs from unrelated individuals. On average, the children were roughly 11 +/- 4 years old, while the mothers were roughly 40 +/- 4 years old. After adapter ligation with NEBNext reagents, the libraries were sequenced on Illumina HiSeq 2000 with 100+100 nt paired-end reads. To avoid cross-contamination, the mother libraries and the child libraries were prepared a month apart and sequenced in separate runs. Between about 500,000 and 2,300,000 distinct TCR beta clonotypes were identified per donor. Naive TCR beta clonotypes were estimated from low-frequency clonotypes matched to each donor's FACS-determined naive share, without sorting.

The chain couples TRBV15 to TRBJ2-1; a stretch of 8 junction bases matches TRBD1. This clonotype was sampled from a boy aged 5-17 years in good health. The sequenced sample was blood. In nucleotide form, the sequence is TGTGCCACCAGCAGAGGGACAGGGCTAGGGTACAATGAGCAGTTCTTC. It specifies CATSRGTGLGYNEQFF. The reference TRBV15 and TRBJ2-1 proteins fill in what lies around the CDR3, so the full variable domain reads DAMVIQNPRYQVTQFGKPVTLSCSQTLNHNVMYWYQQKSSQAPKLLFHYYDKDFNNEADTPDNFQSRRPNTSFCFLDIRSPGLGDTAMYLCATSRGTGLGYNEQFFGPGTRLTVL.